This TCR beta chain was sequenced for a study of post-analysis software for immune sequencing data. Across the whole study: The cohort encompassed relapsing-remitting, secondary progressive and progressive-relapsing multiple sclerosis disease courses. Overall study results and limits: Strong co-clustering by F measure linked samples that shared a preparation batch. Normalized Chao1 diversity was significantly reduced in patients versus controls. Four to six TRBV segments (TRBV5-6, TRBV5-1 and TRBV20-1 among them) occurred more frequently in patients than in controls.

Note on this clonotype: The antigen is undetermined.

Unique molecular identifiers were carried by the TCR beta cDNA libraries. Some 500,000 cDNA molecules were obtained per 1 to 10 million input T cells. In TCRdb, the PCR reads were re-called with MiXCR into one record per CDR3 protein. The sample includes some 690,000 distinct CDR3 sequences, about 60% seen only once; the top ten take 11%. This CDR3 has 14 residues. Germline values: CDR1 SNHLY, CDR2 FYNNEI. V was clipped by 8 bases and J by 5 bases; unmatched bases: 11. This chain connects TRBV2 to TRBJ2-5; 7 positions agree with TRBD1. This TCR was sampled from a girl aged 2-10 years with multiple sclerosis. Sequencing input: blood. CDR3 DNA sequence: TGTGCCAGCCACGGACAGGAGAAAAGGGAGACCCAGTACTTC. It is translated as CASHGQEKRETQYF. The full variable domain, completed using reference TRBV2 and TRBJ2-5, is EPEVTQTPSHQVTQMGQEVILRCVPISNHLYFYWYRQILGQKVEFLVSFYNNEISEKSEIFDDQFSVERPDGSNFTLKIRSTKLEDSAMYFCASHGQEKRETQYFGPGTRLLVL.